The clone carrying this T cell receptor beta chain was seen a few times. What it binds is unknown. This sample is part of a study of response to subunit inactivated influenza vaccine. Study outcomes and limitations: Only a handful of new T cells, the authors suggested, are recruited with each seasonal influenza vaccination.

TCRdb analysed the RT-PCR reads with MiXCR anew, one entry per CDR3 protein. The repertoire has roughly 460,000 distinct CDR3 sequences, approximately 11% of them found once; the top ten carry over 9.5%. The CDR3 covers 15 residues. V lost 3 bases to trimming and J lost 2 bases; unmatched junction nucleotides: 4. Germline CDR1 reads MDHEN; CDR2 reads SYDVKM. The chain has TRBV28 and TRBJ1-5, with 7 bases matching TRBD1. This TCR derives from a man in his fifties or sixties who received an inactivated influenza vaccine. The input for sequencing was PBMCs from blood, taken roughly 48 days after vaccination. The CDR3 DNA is TGTGCCAGCAGTTTGACGGGGACAGGCAATCAGCCCCAGCATTTT. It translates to CASSLTGTGNQPQHF.